This TCR beta chain was captured in a study of shared clonotypes between healthy human individuals. In the study's own analysis: From ImmunoSEQ came sequences covering only the junction and carrying no quality scores, so filtering differed. The table came from immunoSEQ multiplex PCR; TCRdb's copy has only in-frame clones and leaves some out. For V, J and clone size, that table is used; D and trimming come from the DNA. The sample has under 1,100,000 clones, about 75% seen once. Both subsets, CD45RA+ naive and CD45RA-negative memory, were split from the CD4+ cells. The CDR3 extends over 13 amino acids. From germline, CDR1 is LGHNA and CDR2 YSLEER. The ends were cut back, 1 base at V and 6 bases at J, with 7 bases in the middle. This clone was seen more than once but under ten times. What it binds is not known. General study results and limits: Against clonotypes common to all four donors, non-shared ones had lower generation probabilities.

This chain uses TRBV4-3 with TRBJ2-1; a weak D match, TRBD2 (5 bases). The clonotype originates from a man aged 18 to 29 in good health. The sequenced sample consisted of memory CD4+ T cells sorted from blood. Indicated subset: CD45RA-negative fraction. The CDR3 is CASSQAAGNEQFF. DNA of the CDR3: TGCGCCAGCAGCCAAGCCGCGGGCAATGAGCAGTTCTTC.